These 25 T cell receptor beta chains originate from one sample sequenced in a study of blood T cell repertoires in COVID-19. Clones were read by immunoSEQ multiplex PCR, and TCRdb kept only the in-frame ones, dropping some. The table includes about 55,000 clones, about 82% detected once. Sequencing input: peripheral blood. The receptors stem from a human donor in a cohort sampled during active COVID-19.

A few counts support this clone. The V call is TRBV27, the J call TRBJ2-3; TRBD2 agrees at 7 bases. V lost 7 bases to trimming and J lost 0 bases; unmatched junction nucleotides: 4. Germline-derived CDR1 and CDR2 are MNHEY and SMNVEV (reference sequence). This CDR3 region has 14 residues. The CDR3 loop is CASTFSGSTDTQYF. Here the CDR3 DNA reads TGTGCCAGCACATTTAGCGGGAGCACAGATACGCAGTATTTT.

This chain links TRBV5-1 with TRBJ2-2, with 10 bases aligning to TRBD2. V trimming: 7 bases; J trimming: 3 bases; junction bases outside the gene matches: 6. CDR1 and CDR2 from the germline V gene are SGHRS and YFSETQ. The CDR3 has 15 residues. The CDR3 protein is CASSSGSGYTGELFF. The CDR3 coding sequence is TGCGCCAGCTCTAGCGGGAGCGGATACACCGGGGAGCTGTTTTTT. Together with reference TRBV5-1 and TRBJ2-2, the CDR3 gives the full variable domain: KAGVTQTPRYLIKTRGQQVTLSCSPISGHRSVSWYQQTPGQGLQFLFEYFSETQRNKGNFPGRFSGRQFSNSRSEMNVSTLELGDSALYLCASSSGSGYTGELFFGEGSRLTVL.

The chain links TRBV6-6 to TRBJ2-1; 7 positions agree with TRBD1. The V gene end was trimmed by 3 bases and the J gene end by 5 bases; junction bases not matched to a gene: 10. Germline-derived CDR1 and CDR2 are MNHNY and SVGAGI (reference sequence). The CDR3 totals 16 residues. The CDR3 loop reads CASSYRTGTVHNEQFF. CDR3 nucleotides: TGTGCCAGCAGTTATCGAACCGGGACAGTACACAATGAGCAGTTCTTC.

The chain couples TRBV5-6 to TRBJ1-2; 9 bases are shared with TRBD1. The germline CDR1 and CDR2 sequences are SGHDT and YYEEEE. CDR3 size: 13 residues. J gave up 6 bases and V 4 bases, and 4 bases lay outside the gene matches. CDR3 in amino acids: CASSQQGADGYTF. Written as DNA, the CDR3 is TGTGCCAGCAGCCAACAGGGGGCGGATGGCTACACCTTC.

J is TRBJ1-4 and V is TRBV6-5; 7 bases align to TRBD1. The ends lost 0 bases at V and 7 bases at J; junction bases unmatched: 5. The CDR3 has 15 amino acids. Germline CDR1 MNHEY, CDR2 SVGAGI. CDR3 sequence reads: CASSYSAGGVEKLFF. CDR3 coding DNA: TGTGCCAGCAGTTACTCAGCAGGGGGTGTTGAAAAACTGTTTTTT.

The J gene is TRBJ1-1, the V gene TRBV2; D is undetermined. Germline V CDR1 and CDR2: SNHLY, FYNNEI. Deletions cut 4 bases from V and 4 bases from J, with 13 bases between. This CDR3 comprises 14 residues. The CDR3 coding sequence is TGTGCCAGCAGTGGTCCGCTGGCGGGCACTGAAGCTTTCTTT. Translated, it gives CASSGPLAGTEAFF.

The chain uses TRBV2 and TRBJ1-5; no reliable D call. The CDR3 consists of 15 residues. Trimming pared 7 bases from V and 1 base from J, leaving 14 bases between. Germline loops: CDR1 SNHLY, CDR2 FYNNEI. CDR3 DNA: TGTGCCAGCACTGACCTCTTGAGAAGCAATCAGCCCCAGCATTTT. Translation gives CASTDLLRSNQPQHF.

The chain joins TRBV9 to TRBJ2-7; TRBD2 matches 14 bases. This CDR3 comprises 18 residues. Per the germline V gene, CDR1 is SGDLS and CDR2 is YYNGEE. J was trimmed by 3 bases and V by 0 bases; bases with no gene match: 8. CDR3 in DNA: TGTGCCAGCAGCGTAGCTCCGACTAGCGGGAGGGGCAACTACGAGCAGTACTTC. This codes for CASSVAPTSGRGNYEQYF.

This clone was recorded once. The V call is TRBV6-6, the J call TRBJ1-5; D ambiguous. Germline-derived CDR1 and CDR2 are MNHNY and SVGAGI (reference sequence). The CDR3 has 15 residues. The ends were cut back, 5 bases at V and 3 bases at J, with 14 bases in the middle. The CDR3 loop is CASSRQSNPNQPQHF. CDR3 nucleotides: TGTGCCAGCAGTCGCCAGTCGAACCCCAATCAGCCCCAGCATTTT.

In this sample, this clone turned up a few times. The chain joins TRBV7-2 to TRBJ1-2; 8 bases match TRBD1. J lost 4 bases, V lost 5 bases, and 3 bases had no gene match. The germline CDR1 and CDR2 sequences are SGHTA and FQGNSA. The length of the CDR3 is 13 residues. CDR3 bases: TGTGCCAGCAGCCAACAGGGGGGCTATGGCTACACCTTC. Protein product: CASSQQGGYGYTF.

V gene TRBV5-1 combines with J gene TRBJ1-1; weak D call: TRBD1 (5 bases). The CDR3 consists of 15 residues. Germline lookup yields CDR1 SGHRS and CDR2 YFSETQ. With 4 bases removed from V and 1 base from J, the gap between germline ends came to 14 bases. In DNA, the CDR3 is TGCGCCAGCAGCGGTCCGTGGGGGGAGAACACTGAAGCTTTCTTT. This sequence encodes CASSGPWGENTEAFF.

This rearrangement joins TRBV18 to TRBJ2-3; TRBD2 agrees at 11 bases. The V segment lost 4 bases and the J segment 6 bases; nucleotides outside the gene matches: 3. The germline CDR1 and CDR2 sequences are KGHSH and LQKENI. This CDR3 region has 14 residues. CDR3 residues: CASSRLAGRDTQYF. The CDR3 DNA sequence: TGTGCCAGCTCACGACTAGCGGGAAGGGATACGCAGTATTTT.

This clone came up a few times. The CDR3 nucleotides read TGTGCCAGCAGCCCCACTGGACAGGCCGAGGAGCCCCAGCATTTT. It specifies CASSPTGQAEEPQHF. The chain couples TRBV4-2 to TRBJ1-5, with 7 positions matching TRBD1. Germline-derived CDR1 and CDR2 are LGHNA and YNFKEQ. The CDR3 runs 15 residues. With 4 bases clipped from V and 8 bases from J, the junction kept 11 bases outside the gene matches.

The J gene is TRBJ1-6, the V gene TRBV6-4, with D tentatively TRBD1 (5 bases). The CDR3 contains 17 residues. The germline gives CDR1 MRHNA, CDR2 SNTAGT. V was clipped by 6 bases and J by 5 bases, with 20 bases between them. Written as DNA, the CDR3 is TGTGCCAGCAGGCGGGACTCGACTTTTTCGGATAATTCACCCCTCCACTTT. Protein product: CASRRDSTFSDNSPLHF.

The CDR3 loop reads CASSYSGEREEQFF. In DNA form, the CDR3 reads TGTGCCAGCAGTTACAGCGGGGAGCGGGAGGAGCAGTTCTTC. J is TRBJ2-1 and V is TRBV6-5; the match to TRBD2 covers 8 bases. CDR3 size: 14 residues. Germline assignment: CDR1 MNHEY and CDR2 SVGAGI. Unmatched junction bases numbered 7, after V lost 2 bases and J lost 10 bases.

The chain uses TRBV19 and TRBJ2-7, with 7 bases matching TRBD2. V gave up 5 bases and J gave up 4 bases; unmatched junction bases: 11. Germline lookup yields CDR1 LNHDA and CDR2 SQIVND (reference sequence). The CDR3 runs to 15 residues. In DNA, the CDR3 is TGTGCCAGTAGTCTAGCCGGGACTATGTTTTACGAGCAGTACTTC. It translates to CASSLAGTMFYEQYF.

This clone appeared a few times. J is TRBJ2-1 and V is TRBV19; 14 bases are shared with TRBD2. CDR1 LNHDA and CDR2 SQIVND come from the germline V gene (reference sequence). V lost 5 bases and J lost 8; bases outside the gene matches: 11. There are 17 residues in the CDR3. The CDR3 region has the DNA TGTGCCAGTAGTCCTCCGAGGACTAGCGGGAGGACCGATGAGCAGTTCTTC. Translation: CASSPPRTSGRTDEQFF.

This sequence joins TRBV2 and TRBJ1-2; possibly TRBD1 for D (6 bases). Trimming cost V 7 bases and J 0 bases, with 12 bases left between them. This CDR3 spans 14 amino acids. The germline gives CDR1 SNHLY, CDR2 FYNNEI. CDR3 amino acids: CASISGQSNYGYTF. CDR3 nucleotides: TGTGCCAGCATTTCTGGACAGTCTAACTATGGCTACACCTTC.

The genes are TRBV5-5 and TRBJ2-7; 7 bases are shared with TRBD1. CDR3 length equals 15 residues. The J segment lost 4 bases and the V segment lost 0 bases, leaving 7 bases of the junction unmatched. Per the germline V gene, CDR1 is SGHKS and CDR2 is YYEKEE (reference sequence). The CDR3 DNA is TGTGCCAGCAGCTTGGCCGGGACAGAGATTTACGAGCAGTACTTC. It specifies CASSLAGTEIYEQYF.

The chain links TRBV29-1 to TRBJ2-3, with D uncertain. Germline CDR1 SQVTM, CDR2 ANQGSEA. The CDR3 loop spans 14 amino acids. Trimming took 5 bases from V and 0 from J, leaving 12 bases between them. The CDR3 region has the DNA TGCAGCGTTTCCGACGGAGCTAGCACAGATACGCAGTATTTT. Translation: CSVSDGASTDTQYF.

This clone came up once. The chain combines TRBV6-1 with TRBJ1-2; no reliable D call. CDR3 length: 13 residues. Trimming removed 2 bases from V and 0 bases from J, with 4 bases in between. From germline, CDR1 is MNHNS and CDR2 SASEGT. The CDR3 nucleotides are TGTGCCAGCAGTGAAACAGCTAACTATGGCTACACCTTC. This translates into CASSETANYGYTF.

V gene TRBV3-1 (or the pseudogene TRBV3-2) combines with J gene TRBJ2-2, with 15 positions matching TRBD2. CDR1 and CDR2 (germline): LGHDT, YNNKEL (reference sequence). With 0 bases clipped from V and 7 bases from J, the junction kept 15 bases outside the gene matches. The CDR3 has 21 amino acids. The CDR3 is CASSQDFGLGLAGGPDGELFF. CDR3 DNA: TGTGCCAGCAGCCAAGATTTCGGCTTAGGACTAGCGGGAGGGCCGGACGGGGAGCTGTTTTTT.

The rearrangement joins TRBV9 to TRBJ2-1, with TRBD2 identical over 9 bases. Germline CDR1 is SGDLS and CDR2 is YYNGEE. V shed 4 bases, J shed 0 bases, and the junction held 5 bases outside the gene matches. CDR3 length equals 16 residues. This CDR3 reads CASSSRSGGSYNEQFF. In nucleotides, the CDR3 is TGTGCCAGCAGCTCTCGTAGCGGGGGCTCCTACAATGAGCAGTTCTTC.

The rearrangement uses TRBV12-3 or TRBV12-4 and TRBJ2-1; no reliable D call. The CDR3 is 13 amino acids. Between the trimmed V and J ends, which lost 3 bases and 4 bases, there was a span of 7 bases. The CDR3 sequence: CASSFEAYNEQFF. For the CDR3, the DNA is TGTGCCAGCAGTTTTGAGGCGTACAATGAGCAGTTCTTC.

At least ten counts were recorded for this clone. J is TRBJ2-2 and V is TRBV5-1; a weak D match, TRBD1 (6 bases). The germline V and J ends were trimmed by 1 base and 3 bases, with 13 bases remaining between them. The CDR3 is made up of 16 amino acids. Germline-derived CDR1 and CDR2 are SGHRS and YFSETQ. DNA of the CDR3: TGCGCCAGCAGCTTGAAGGGGGTTATTGACACCGGGGAGCTGTTTTTT. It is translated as CASSLKGVIDTGELFF.